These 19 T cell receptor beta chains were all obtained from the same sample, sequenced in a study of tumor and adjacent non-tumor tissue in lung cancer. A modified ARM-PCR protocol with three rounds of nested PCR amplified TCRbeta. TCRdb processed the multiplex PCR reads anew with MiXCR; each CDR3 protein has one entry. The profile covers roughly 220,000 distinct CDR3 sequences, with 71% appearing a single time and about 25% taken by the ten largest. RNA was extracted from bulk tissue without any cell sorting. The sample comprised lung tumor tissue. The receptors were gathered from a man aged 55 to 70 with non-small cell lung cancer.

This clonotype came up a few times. The CDR3 nucleotides are TGCAGTGCTAGAGAAGGGAATCCAGATACGCAGTATTTT. It codes for CSAREGNPDTQYF. The V and J genes are TRBV20-1 and TRBJ2-3; D is unresolved. The germline gives CDR1 DFQATT, CDR2 SNEGSKA (reference sequence). CDR3 length: 13 amino acids. V lost 0 bases and J 4 bases, leaving 8 bases between the germline ends.

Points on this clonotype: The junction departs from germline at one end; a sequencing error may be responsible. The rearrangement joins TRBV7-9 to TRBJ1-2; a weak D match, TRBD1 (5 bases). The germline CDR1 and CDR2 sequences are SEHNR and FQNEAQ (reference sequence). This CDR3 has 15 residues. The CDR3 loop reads CTSTVSIGEVAGYIF. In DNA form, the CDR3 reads TGTACCAGCACCGTCTCGATAGGGGAGGTTGCTGGCTACATCTTC.

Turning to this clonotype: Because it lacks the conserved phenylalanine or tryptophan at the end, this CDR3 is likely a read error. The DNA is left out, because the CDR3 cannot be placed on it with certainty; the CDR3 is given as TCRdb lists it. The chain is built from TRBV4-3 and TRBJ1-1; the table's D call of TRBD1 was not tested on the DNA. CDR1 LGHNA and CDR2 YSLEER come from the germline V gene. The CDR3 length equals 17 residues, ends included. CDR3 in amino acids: CASSQDPTGRPNTEASS.

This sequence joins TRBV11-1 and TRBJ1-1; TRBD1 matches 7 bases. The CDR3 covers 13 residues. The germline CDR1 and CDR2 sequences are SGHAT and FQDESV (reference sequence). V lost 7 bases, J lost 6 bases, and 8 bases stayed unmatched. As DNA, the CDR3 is TGTGCCAGCACCAAGGACAGGCAGTCTGAAGCTTTCTTT. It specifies CASTKDRQSEAFF. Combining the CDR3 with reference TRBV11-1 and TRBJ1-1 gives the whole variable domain EAEVAQSPRYKITEKSQAVAFWCDPISGHATLYWYRQILGQGPELLVQFQDESVVDDSQLPKDRFSAERLKGVDSTLKIQPAELGDSAMYLCASTKDRQSEAFFGQGTRLTVV.

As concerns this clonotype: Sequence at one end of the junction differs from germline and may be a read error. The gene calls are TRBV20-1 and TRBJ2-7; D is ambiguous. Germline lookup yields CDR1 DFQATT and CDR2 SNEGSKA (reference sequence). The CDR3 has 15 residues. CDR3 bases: TGCAGTGCTAGCCTTCGACTCAATGTGACCTACGAGCAGTACTTT. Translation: CSASLRLNVTYEQYF.

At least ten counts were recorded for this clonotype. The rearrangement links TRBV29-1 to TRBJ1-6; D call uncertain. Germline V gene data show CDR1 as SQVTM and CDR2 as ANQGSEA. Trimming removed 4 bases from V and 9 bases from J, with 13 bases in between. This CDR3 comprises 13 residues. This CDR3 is CSVVLVMGSPLHF. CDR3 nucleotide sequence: TGCAGCGTTGTTTTAGTAATGGGTTCACCCCTCCACTTT.

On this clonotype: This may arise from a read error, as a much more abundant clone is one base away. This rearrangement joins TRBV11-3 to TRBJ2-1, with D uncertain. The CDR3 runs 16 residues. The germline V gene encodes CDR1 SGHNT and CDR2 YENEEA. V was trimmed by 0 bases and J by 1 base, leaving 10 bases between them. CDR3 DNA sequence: TGTGCCAGCAGCTTAGACGACCAAAGTTCCTACAATGAGCAGTTCTTC. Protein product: CASSLDDQSSYNEQFF.

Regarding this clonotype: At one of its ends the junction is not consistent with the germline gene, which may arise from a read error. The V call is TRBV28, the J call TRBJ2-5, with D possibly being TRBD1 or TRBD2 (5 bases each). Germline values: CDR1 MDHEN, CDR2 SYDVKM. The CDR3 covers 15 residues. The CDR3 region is CASSLYSGLRETRYF. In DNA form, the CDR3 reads TGTGCCAGCAGTTTATACTCGGGCCTCAGGGAGACCCGGTACTTC.

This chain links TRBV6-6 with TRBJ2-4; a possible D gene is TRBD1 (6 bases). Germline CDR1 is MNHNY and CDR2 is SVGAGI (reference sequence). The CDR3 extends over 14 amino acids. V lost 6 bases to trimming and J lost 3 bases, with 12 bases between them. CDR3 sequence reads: CASSKDSNKNIQYF. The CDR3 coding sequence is TGTGCCAGCAGCAAGGACAGTAACAAAAACATTCAGTACTTC.

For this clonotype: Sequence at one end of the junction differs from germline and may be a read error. The chain's CDR3 is CGSSTATDQETQYF. For the CDR3, the DNA is TGTGGCAGCAGCACCGCAACGGACCAAGAAACCCAGTACTTC. The genes are TRBV11-2 and TRBJ2-5; D unclear. CDR3 length: 14 residues. Germline values: CDR1 SGHAT, CDR2 FQNNGV.

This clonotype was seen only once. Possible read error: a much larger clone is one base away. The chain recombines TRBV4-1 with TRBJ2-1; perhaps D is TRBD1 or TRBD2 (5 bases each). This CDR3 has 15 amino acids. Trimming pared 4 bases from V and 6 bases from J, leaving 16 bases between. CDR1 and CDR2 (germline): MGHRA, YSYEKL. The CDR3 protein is CASSRNPGPINEQFF. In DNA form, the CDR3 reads TGCGCCAGCAGCCGAAACCCGGGACCGATCAATGAGCAGTTCTTC.

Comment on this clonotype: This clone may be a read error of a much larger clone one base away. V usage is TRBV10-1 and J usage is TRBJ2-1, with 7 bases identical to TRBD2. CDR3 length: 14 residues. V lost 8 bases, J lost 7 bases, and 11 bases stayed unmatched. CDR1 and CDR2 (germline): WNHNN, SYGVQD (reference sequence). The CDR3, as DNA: TGCGCCAGCCGGCTGGAATGGGAGGGGAATGAGCAGTTCTTC. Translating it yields CASRLEWEGNEQFF.

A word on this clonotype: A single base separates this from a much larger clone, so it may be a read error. The CDR3, as DNA: TGCAGTGTGACTAGCGGGAGGGAAGATACGCAGTATTTT. Translating it yields CSVTSGREDTQYF. The chain is built from TRBV20-1 and TRBJ2-3; 14 nucleotides match TRBD2. The CDR3 contains 13 residues. V lost 7 bases, J lost 5 bases, and 2 bases stayed unmatched. Germline assignment: CDR1 DFQATT and CDR2 SNEGSKA (reference sequence).

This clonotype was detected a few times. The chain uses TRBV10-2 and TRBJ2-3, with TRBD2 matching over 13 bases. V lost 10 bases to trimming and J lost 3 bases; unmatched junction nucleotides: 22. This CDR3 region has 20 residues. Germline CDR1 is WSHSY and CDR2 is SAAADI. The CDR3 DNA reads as TGCGCCACCGAAGTCCCAACTAGCGGGGGGGATATAAATGCAACAGATACGCAGTATTTT. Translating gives CATEVPTSGGDINATDTQYF.

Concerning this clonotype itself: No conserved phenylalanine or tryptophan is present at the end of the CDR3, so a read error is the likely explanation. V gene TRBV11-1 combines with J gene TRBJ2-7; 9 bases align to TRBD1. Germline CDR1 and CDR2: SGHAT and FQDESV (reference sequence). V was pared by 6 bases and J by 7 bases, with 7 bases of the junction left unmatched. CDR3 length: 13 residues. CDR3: CASSMDRGGEQYL. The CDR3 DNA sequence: TGTGCCAGCAGTATGGACAGGGGTGGAGAGCAGTACTTA.

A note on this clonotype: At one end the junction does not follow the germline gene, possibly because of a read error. The CDR3 sequence: CTSSALETQFF. CDR3 in DNA: TGTACCAGCAGCGCACTGGAGACCCAGTTCTTC. V is TRBV11-3 and J is TRBJ2-5, with D hard to call. The J call is doubtful: the DNA matches TRBJ2-1 better. This CDR3 is built from 11 residues. The germline CDR1 and CDR2 sequences are SGHNT and YENEEA.

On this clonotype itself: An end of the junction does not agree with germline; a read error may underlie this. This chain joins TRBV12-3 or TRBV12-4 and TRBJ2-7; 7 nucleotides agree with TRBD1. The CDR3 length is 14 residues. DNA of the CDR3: TGTGCCAGCAGATCGACAGGGAGCTCCTACGAGCAGTGCTTC. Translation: CASRSTGSSYEQCF.

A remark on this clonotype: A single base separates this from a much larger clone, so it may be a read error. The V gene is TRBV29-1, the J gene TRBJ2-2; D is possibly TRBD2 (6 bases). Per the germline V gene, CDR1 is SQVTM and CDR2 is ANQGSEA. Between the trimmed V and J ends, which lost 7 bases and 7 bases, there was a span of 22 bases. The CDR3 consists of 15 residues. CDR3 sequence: CSAQMGGTGVGELFF. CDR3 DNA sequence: TGCAGCGCCCAAATGGGGGGAACGGGGGTCGGGGAGCTGTTTTTT.

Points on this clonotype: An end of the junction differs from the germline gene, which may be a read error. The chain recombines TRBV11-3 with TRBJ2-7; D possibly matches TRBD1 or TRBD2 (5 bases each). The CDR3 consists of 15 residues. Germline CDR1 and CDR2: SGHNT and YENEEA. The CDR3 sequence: CASSFNRARGPEQYF. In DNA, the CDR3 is TGTGCTAGCAGCTTTAATAGGGCTAGGGGACCCGAGCAGTACTTC.